The 32 T cell receptor beta chains in this list originate from one sample, sequenced in a study of T cell responses to AZD1222 COVID-19 vaccine. The repertoire was sequenced with immunoSEQ multiplex PCR; TCRdb's copy has only in-frame clones and lacks some. This sample has approximately 110,000 clones, with 85% found just once. The sequencing here drew on peripheral blood, taken 28 days after the second AZD1222 dose. The receptor set was obtained from an adult who received the AZD1222 COVID-19 vaccine.

This chain uses TRBV28 with TRBJ1-6, with unresolved D. Germline V gene data show CDR1 as MDHEN and CDR2 as SYDVKM. The CDR3 loop spans 11 amino acids. Deletions cut 3 bases from V and 8 bases from J, with 2 bases between. The CDR3 protein is CASSLHSPLHF. DNA of the CDR3: TGTGCCAGCAGTTTGCATTCACCCCTCCACTTT.

The V and J genes are TRBV12-5 and TRBJ2-2; a possible D gene is TRBD1 (6 bases). CDR1 LGHNT and CDR2 FRNRAP come from the germline V gene. This CDR3 spans 18 amino acids. V shed 7 bases and J shed 1 base, with 22 bases lying between them. CDR3 loop: CASAMSTGLVQNTGELFF. The DNA for the CDR3 is TGTGCTAGTGCTATGTCAACAGGGCTCGTACAGAACACCGGGGAGCTGTTTTTT.

The chain combines TRBV28 with TRBJ2-1, with 8 bases fitting TRBD1. Germline CDR1 reads MDHEN; CDR2 reads SYDVKM. Unmatched junction bases numbered 6, after V lost 7 bases and J lost 4 bases. The CDR3 extends over 14 amino acids. CDR3 protein: CASIRTGMYNEQFF. The CDR3 nucleotides are TGTGCCAGCATTAGGACAGGGATGTACAATGAGCAGTTCTTC.

Comment on this clone: Other DNA sequences of this sample code for an identical CDR3. The rearrangement links TRBV5-1 to TRBJ2-7; 11 bases match TRBD1. V shed 2 bases and J 3 bases; nucleotides not matched to a gene: 1. Germline assignment: CDR1 SGHRS and CDR2 YFSETQ. The CDR3 is 14 amino acids. CDR3 in amino acids: CASSLGTGGYEQYF. The CDR3 nucleotides are TGCGCCAGCAGCTTAGGGACAGGGGGCTACGAGCAGTACTTC.

The CDR3 DNA sequence: TGTGCCAGCAGCTTCCTCCTGACAGGGGGAGCTGAAGCTTTCTTT. Translated: CASSFLLTGGAEAFF. The V and J genes are TRBV11-2 and TRBJ1-1; 9 bases align to TRBD1. The trim removed 3 bases at V and 6 bases at J, leaving 8 bases unmatched. The germline CDR1 and CDR2 sequences are SGHAT and FQNNGV. CDR3 length: 15 amino acids.

This chain connects TRBV6-1 to TRBJ1-5; D is ambiguous. Germline CDR1 is MNHNS and CDR2 is SASEGT. The CDR3 has 11 amino acids. The V gene lost 1 base and the J gene lost 10 bases, with 5 bases spanning the gap. The CDR3 DNA is TGTGCCAGCAGTGAAGACTCACCCCAGCATTTT. Translated, it gives CASSEDSPQHF.

This clone has only a few counts. This chain connects TRBV12-3 or TRBV12-4 to TRBJ1-1, with no clear D. V lost 3 bases and J lost 3, with 2 bases in between. This CDR3 comprises 11 residues. Written as DNA, the CDR3 is TGTGCCAGCAGTTTGGACACTGAAGCTTTCTTT. Translating gives CASSLDTEAFF.

The genes are TRBV19 and TRBJ2-5; no definite D call. CDR1 is LNHDA, CDR2 SQIVND, per germline (reference sequence). V lost 3 bases, J lost 5 bases, and 10 bases lay in between. The CDR3 runs to 13 residues. This chain's CDR3 is CASSIETWETQYF. CDR3 coding DNA: TGTGCCAGTAGTATCGAGACGTGGGAGACCCAGTACTTC.

The V and J genes are TRBV28 and TRBJ2-7; TRBD1 aligns across 9 bases. The CDR3 totals 14 residues. Germline V gives CDR1 MDHEN, CDR2 SYDVKM. V lost 8 bases, J lost 3 bases, and 8 bases stayed unmatched. For the CDR3, the DNA is TGTGCCAGCCTACGGACAGGGGACCTCTACGAGCAGTACTTC. Its translation is CASLRTGDLYEQYF.

The chain links TRBV7-2 to TRBJ1-6; D gene unclear. The V gene's germline CDR1 is SGHTA and CDR2 FQGNSA. Trimming left V 0 bases short and J 0 bases short, with 12 bases between. CDR3 length: 18 residues. CDR3 sequence reads: CASSLAATLGSYNSPLHF. The CDR3 bases are TGTGCCAGCAGCTTAGCGGCGACCCTTGGCTCCTATAATTCACCCCTCCACTTT.

The chain carries TRBV5-5 and TRBJ2-1; D remains ambiguous. The CDR3 is 14 residues long. V lost 3 bases and J lost 4, with 11 bases in between. CDR1 is SGHKS, CDR2 YYEKEE, per germline (reference sequence). CDR3 DNA: TGTGCCAGCAGCTCGGCGACAAGTTACAATGAGCAGTTCTTC. Encoded protein: CASSSATSYNEQFF.

This clone was observed a handful of times. The chain employs TRBV11-1 and TRBJ1-3; no clear D. The CDR3 is 14 residues long. Germline CDR1 SGHAT, CDR2 FQDESV (reference sequence). V was trimmed by 5 bases and J by 1 base, leaving 9 bases between them. The CDR3 coding sequence is TGTGCCAGCAGCATCCGGCCTTCTGGAAACACCATATATTTT. Residues: CASSIRPSGNTIYF.

The chain uses TRBV19 and TRBJ2-2; TRBD1 agrees at 10 bases. CDR1 is LNHDA and CDR2 is SQIVND in the germline V gene (reference sequence). This CDR3 comprises 17 residues. The ends lost 3 bases at V and 5 bases at J; junction bases unmatched: 9. CDR3 DNA: TGTGCCAGTAGTATGGGAGAGACAGGGGGCTGGACCGGGGAGCTGTTTTTT. This gives the protein CASSMGETGGWTGELFF.

The chain has TRBV5-3 and TRBJ2-7; 7 nucleotides match TRBD1. TRBV5-3 is known as an ORF, though its function is uncertain. V trimming: 4 bases; J trimming: 3 bases; junction bases outside the gene matches: 16. This CDR3 spans 17 amino acids. The CDR3 protein is CARSMDRGGRAHYEQYF. The CDR3 region has the DNA TGTGCCAGAAGCATGGACAGAGGGGGCCGGGCTCACTACGAGCAGTACTTC.

This clone was picked up one time. V gene TRBV25-1 combines with J gene TRBJ1-6; D remains ambiguous. The ends were cut back, 10 bases at V and 10 bases at J, with 5 bases in the middle. From germline, CDR1 is MGHDK and CDR2 SYGVNS. The length of the CDR3 is 9 residues. CDR3 nucleotides: TGTGCCACCCCGTCACCCCTCCACTTT. This gives the protein CATPSPLHF.

This chain connects TRBV6-5 to TRBJ1-1; 7 nucleotides agree with TRBD1. The CDR3 extends over 12 amino acids. Trimming at V came to 5 bases and at J to 6 bases, leaving 3 bases not matched to a gene. The germline gives CDR1 MNHEY, CDR2 SVGAGI. DNA for the CDR3: TGTGCCAGCAGTCCTACAGGGGCTGAAGCTTTCTTT. The encoded protein is CASSPTGAEAFF.

V usage is TRBV6-2 or TRBV6-3 and J usage is TRBJ1-5; 7 bases agree with TRBD1. The CDR3 is 16 residues long. The germline CDR1 and CDR2 sequences are MNHEY and SVGEGT. J was trimmed by 5 bases and V by 2 bases; bases with no gene match: 9. CDR3 coding DNA: TGTGCCAGCAGTTACCGTACAGGGGTGGGGGATCAGCCCCAGCATTTT. Protein: CASSYRTGVGDQPQHF.

This sequence joins TRBV7-8 and TRBJ2-1; 13 nucleotides agree with TRBD2. The J segment lost 7 bases and the V segment lost 3 bases, leaving 9 bases of the junction unmatched. This CDR3 has 17 residues. The germline V gene encodes CDR1 SGHVS and CDR2 FQNEAQ. The CDR3: CASSFTSGGAVGNEQFF. In nucleotides, the CDR3 is TGTGCCAGCAGCTTCACTAGCGGGGGGGCCGTGGGGAATGAGCAGTTCTTC. The whole variable domain, filled in from reference TRBV7-8 and TRBJ2-1, reads GAGVSQSPRYKVAKRGQDVALRCDPISGHVSLFWYQQALGQGPEFLTYFQNEAQLDKSGLPSDRFFAERPEGSVSTLKIQRTQQEDSAVYLCASSFTSGGAVGNEQFFGPGTRLTVL.

This chain connects TRBV20-1 to TRBJ2-3, with 10 bases identical to TRBD2. The CDR3 consists of 16 residues. V lost 3 bases to trimming and J lost 8 bases; unmatched junction nucleotides: 14. Germline V lookup: CDR1 DFQATT, CDR2 SNEGSKA (reference sequence). CDR3 region: CSASGASGGRLGTQYF. DNA for the CDR3: TGCAGTGCTAGTGGGGCTAGCGGGGGTCGTTTAGGTACGCAGTATTTT.

The V and J genes are TRBV12-2 and TRBJ2-1; the tabulated D call, TRBD2, remains unverified against the DNA. TRBV12-2 is a pseudogene. The CDR3 consists of 16 residues. The CDR3 region is CASRLALAGAYNEQFF. The CDR3 DNA sequence: TGTGCAAGTCGCTTAGCACTAGCGGGGGCCTACAATGAGCAGTTCTTC.

The rearrangement uses TRBV7-9 and TRBJ2-5; a possible D gene is TRBD1 (6 bases). CDR1 is SEHNR, CDR2 FQNEAQ, per germline (reference sequence). This CDR3 contains 17 residues. Trimming pared 1 base from V and 5 bases from J, leaving 20 bases between. CDR3 sequence reads: CASSLVGTWRTRETQYF. The CDR3 region has the DNA TGTGCCAGCAGCTTAGTTGGGACATGGAGAACAAGGGAGACCCAGTACTTC.

V usage is TRBV7-9 and J usage is TRBJ2-7; D perhaps matches TRBD1 (6 bases). This CDR3 is built from 15 residues. Per the germline V gene, CDR1 is SEHNR and CDR2 is FQNEAQ (reference sequence). Between the trimmed V and J ends, which lost 4 bases and 0 bases, there was a span of 13 bases. This chain's CDR3 is CASSSGASISYEQYF. The DNA of the CDR3 is TGTGCCAGCAGCTCAGGGGCCAGCATCTCCTACGAGCAGTACTTC.

The chain combines TRBV27 with TRBJ1-1; D is unresolved. Germline CDR1 is MNHEY and CDR2 is SMNVEV (reference sequence). V was pared by 2 bases and J by 4 bases, with 11 bases between. The CDR3 spans 14 residues. The CDR3 protein is CASSLGTVFTEAFF. In DNA form, the CDR3 reads TGTGCCAGCAGTTTAGGTACAGTCTTCACTGAAGCTTTCTTT.

The rearrangement uses TRBV25-1 and TRBJ1-2; 7 bases fit TRBD1. CDR3 length equals 14 residues. V dropped 3 bases and J dropped 4; count of bases not matched to a gene: 5. Per germline, CDR1 MGHDK and CDR2 SYGVNS. The CDR3 DNA sequence: TGTGCCAGCAGTGATCCAACAGGGGTCTATGGCTACACCTTC. This gives the protein CASSDPTGVYGYTF.

This clone turned up a few times. The chain uses TRBV28 and TRBJ1-2, with 7 bases that match TRBD1. The length of the CDR3 is 14 residues. The germline V gene has CDR1 MDHEN and CDR2 SYDVKM. V was clipped by 3 bases and J by 4 bases; unmatched bases: 5. The CDR3: CASSLSTGSYGYTF. The CDR3 bases are TGTGCCAGCAGTTTGTCGACAGGGTCCTATGGCTACACCTTC.

The CDR3 region has the DNA TGTGCCAGCAGTTTAACGTCCTACGAGCAGTACTTC. This encodes CASSLTSYEQYF. The V call is TRBV28, the J call TRBJ2-7; unclear D gene. Trimming removed 2 bases from V and 1 base from J, with 3 bases in between. This CDR3 has 12 amino acids. Germline V gene lookup returns CDR1 MDHEN and CDR2 SYDVKM. Based on the CDR3 plus reference TRBV28 and TRBJ2-7, the full variable domain is DVKVTQSSRYLVKRTGEKVFLECVQDMDHENMFWYRQDPGLGLRLIYFSYDVKMKEKGDIPEGYSVSREKKERFSLILESASTNQTSMYLCASSLTSYEQYFGPGTRLTVT.

V usage is TRBV10-1 and J usage is TRBJ2-3, with D possibly TRBD1 on 5 matching bases. V lost 3 bases to trimming and J lost 6 bases, with 19 bases between them. Germline V gives CDR1 WNHNN, CDR2 SYGVQD (reference sequence). This CDR3 spans 16 amino acids. The CDR3 region is CASSDLGQGPRDTQYF. CDR3 nucleotide sequence: TGCGCCAGCAGTGACCTGGGGCAGGGCCCGAGGGATACGCAGTATTTT.

The chain is built from TRBV28 and TRBJ2-7; D might be TRBD2 (7 bases). Trimming took 2 bases from V and 6 from J, leaving 17 bases between them. The CDR3 runs to 15 residues. The V gene's germline CDR1 is MDHEN and CDR2 SYDVKM. CDR3 in amino acids: CASSLGGARPVEQYF. CDR3 nucleotide sequence: TGTGCCAGCAGTTTAGGGGGGGCTCGTCCGGTCGAGCAGTACTTC.

The gene calls are TRBV5-1 and TRBJ1-3; 9 nucleotides agree with TRBD1. CDR3 size: 15 residues. Germline values: CDR1 SGHRS, CDR2 YFSETQ. V was clipped by 2 bases and J by 6 bases; unmatched bases: 6. CDR3 DNA sequence: TGCGCCAGCAGCTTATGGGACAGGGAGGAAAACACCATATATTTT. Amino acid sequence: CASSLWDREENTIYF.

V usage is TRBV3-1 (or the pseudogene TRBV3-2) and J usage is TRBJ1-2; 7 bases are shared with TRBD1. Germline CDR1 reads LGHDT; CDR2 reads YNNKEL (reference sequence). This CDR3 region has 13 residues. Unmatched junction bases numbered 2, after V lost 1 base and J lost 6 bases. CDR3 sequence reads: CASSQAGTDGYTF. The CDR3 coding sequence is TGTGCCAGCAGCCAAGCAGGGACAGATGGCTACACCTTC.

The rearrangement links TRBV14 to TRBJ2-4; D might be TRBD1 (6 bases). V was clipped by 4 bases and J by 0 bases, with 13 bases between them. Germline CDR1 SGHDN, CDR2 FVKESK. The CDR3 is made up of 16 amino acids. DNA for the CDR3: TGTGCCAGCAGCCCACCCGAGGGGGTAGCCAAAAACATTCAGTACTTC. Translated: CASSPPEGVAKNIQYF.

The chain joins TRBV11-2 to TRBJ1-6; D is possibly TRBD1 (5 bases). The germline CDR1 and CDR2 sequences are SGHAT and FQNNGV. The CDR3 totals 16 residues. The V gene lost 1 base and the J gene lost 3 bases, with 10 bases spanning the gap. CDR3 coding DNA: TGTGCCAGCAGCTTAGCGGGGGGTGGCTATAATTCACCCCTCCACTTT. Amino acid sequence: CASSLAGGGYNSPLHF.